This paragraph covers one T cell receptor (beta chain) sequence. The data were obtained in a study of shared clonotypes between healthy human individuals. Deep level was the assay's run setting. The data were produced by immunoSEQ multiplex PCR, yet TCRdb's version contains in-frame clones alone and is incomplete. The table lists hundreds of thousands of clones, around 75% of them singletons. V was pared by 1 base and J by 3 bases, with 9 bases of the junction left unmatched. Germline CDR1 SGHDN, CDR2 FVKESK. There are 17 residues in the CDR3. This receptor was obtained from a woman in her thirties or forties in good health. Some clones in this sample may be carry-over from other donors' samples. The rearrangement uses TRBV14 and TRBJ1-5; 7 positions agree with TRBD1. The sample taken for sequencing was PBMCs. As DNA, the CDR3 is TGTGCCAGCAGCCAAGCGAAAGGGGACAGTGCCAATCAGCCCCAGCATTTT. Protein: CASSQAKGDSANQPQHF.